Listed below are T cell receptor beta chains from one sample, sequenced in a study of blood T cell repertoires in COVID-19. Assay used: immunoSEQ multiplex PCR; TCRdb lists only in-frame clones, some missing. The profile shows around 200,000 clones, 85% to 90% of them singletons. Sequencing was done on a sample of PBMCs or T cells enriched from blood (not recorded which). These receptors came from a man aged 25 to 40 who had recovered from COVID-19. The CDR3 runs from the conserved cysteine through the conserved F or W. D genes are given only for firm matches. Not all rows give a size; the values are once, few, many and, for expanded clones, a class.

d_call: -; j_call: TRBJ2-5; clone_size: -; v_call: TRBV2; cdr3_nt: TGTGCCAGCAGGGTTTCGGGGGAGACCCAGTACTTC; cdr3_aa: CASRVSGETQYF
d_call: -; j_call: TRBJ1-5; clone_size: -; v_call: TRBV2; cdr3_nt: TGTGCCAGCAACGAAGCCAGGGGCCAGCAGCCCCAGCATTTT; cdr3_aa: CASNEARGQQPQHF
d_call: -; j_call: TRBJ2-2; clone_size: -; v_call: TRBV7-9; cdr3_nt: TGTGCCAGCAGCTTAGCAGCTCGTTCCGGGGAGCTGTTTTTT; cdr3_aa: CASSLAARSGELFF
d_call: TRBD1; j_call: TRBJ2-2; clone_size: -; v_call: TRBV6-2/TRBV6-3; cdr3_nt: TGTGCCAGCAGTTACGGACAGGGGCCCGGGGAGCTGTTTTTT; cdr3_aa: CASSYGQGPGELFF
d_call: -; j_call: TRBJ1-5; clone_size: -; v_call: TRBV3-1/TRBV3-2; cdr3_nt: TGTGCCAGCAGTCCGGTGCCGGGACAAGAACAGCCCCAGCATTTT; cdr3_aa: CASSPVPGQEQPQHF
d_call: TRBD2; j_call: TRBJ2-3; clone_size: -; v_call: TRBV24-1; cdr3_nt: TGTGCCACCAGTGACCCTGTAGCGGGGGGCACAGATACGCAGTATTTT; cdr3_aa: CATSDPVAGGTDTQYF
d_call: -; j_call: TRBJ1-2; clone_size: -; v_call: TRBV4-2; cdr3_nt: TGTGCCAGCAGCCAAGCGCCCCAGTATGGCTACACCTTC; cdr3_aa: CASSQAPQYGYTF
d_call: TRBD1; j_call: TRBJ1-2; clone_size: -; v_call: TRBV11-2; cdr3_nt: TGTGCCAGCAGCTTAGTTTTATGGGACAGGGGAAACTATGGCTACACCTTC; cdr3_aa: CASSLVLWDRGNYGYTF
d_call: TRBD2; j_call: TRBJ2-7; clone_size: -; v_call: TRBV5-6; cdr3_nt: TGTGCCAGCAGCCCATTCGGGACTAGCGGGGGATACGAGCAGTACTTC; cdr3_aa: CASSPFGTSGGYEQYF
d_call: -; j_call: TRBJ1-1; clone_size: -; v_call: TRBV7-2; cdr3_nt: TGTGCCAGCAGCTCTAGCAACACTGAAGCTTTCTTT; cdr3_aa: CASSSSNTEAFF
d_call: -; j_call: TRBJ1-2; clone_size: once; v_call: TRBV4-3; cdr3_nt: TGCGCCAGCAGCCAAGATAGGGACACCTATGGCTACACCTTC; cdr3_aa: CASSQDRDTYGYTF
d_call: -; j_call: TRBJ2-1; clone_size: -; v_call: TRBV19; cdr3_nt: TGTGCCAGTAGTACCCCTAGCTCCTACAATGAGCAGTTCTTC; cdr3_aa: CASSTPSSYNEQFF
d_call: -; j_call: TRBJ1-3; clone_size: -; v_call: TRBV5-1; cdr3_nt: TGCGCCAGCAGCCCAGGCCCCATCTCTGGAAACACCATATATTTT; cdr3_aa: CASSPGPISGNTIYF
d_call: TRBD2; j_call: TRBJ2-7; clone_size: -; v_call: TRBV7-9; cdr3_nt: TGTGCCAGCAGCGAGCGGGAGGTTTTGGGCGAGCAGTACTTC; cdr3_aa: CASSEREVLGEQYF
d_call: TRBD1; j_call: TRBJ2-1; clone_size: once; v_call: TRBV11-2; cdr3_nt: TGTGCCAGCAGCTTGGGACAGGGTAGCAATGAGCAGTTCTTC; cdr3_aa: CASSLGQGSNEQFF
d_call: -; j_call: TRBJ1-5; clone_size: -; v_call: TRBV11-2; cdr3_nt: TGTGCCAGCAGCTTAGATGGGGCTGGCAATCAGCCCCAGCATTTT; cdr3_aa: CASSLDGAGNQPQHF
d_call: TRBD1; j_call: TRBJ1-5; clone_size: -; v_call: TRBV28; cdr3_nt: TGTGCCAGCAGTTCTGGGACAGGGGTGAATCAGCCCCAGCATTTT; cdr3_aa: CASSSGTGVNQPQHF
d_call: -; j_call: TRBJ1-5; clone_size: -; v_call: TRBV28; cdr3_nt: TGTGCCAGTATTTCTAGCAATCAGCCCCAGCATTTT; cdr3_aa: CASISSNQPQHF
d_call: TRBD1; j_call: TRBJ2-7; clone_size: -; v_call: TRBV15; cdr3_nt: TGTGCCACCAGCAGAGAGGGGACAGGTTCCTACGAGCAGTACTTC; cdr3_aa: CATSREGTGSYEQYF
d_call: -; j_call: TRBJ1-1; clone_size: -; v_call: TRBV7-9; cdr3_nt: TGTGCCAGCAGCCGCGGGAGCAAGAACACTGAAGCTTTCTTT; cdr3_aa: CASSRGSKNTEAFF
d_call: -; j_call: TRBJ1-2; clone_size: -; v_call: TRBV3-1/TRBV3-2; cdr3_nt: TGTGCCAGCAGCCAAGATCGGTTTATCTTAAGGGACACTAATAACTATGGCTACACCTTC; cdr3_aa: CASSQDRFILRDTNNYGYTF
d_call: TRBD1; j_call: TRBJ1-2; clone_size: -; v_call: TRBV18; cdr3_nt: TGTGCCAGCTCACAAGTGGCAGGGGGCGCCGGGGGCTACACCTTC; cdr3_aa: CASSQVAGGAGGYTF
d_call: -; j_call: TRBJ2-7; clone_size: -; v_call: TRBV7-8; cdr3_nt: TGTGCCAGCAGCTTTCCGGGGGCCTACGAGCAGTACTTC; cdr3_aa: CASSFPGAYEQYF
d_call: TRBD1; j_call: TRBJ2-7; clone_size: once; v_call: TRBV6-5; cdr3_nt: TGTGCCAGCAGTTACTCACAGGGGATTGCCTACGAGCAGTACTTC; cdr3_aa: CASSYSQGIAYEQYF
d_call: TRBD2; j_call: TRBJ2-3; clone_size: -; v_call: TRBV2; cdr3_nt: TGTGCCAGCTGCGTACGGGGGGGCGCAGATACGCAGTATTTT; cdr3_aa: CASCVRGGADTQYF
d_call: -; j_call: TRBJ1-1; clone_size: -; v_call: TRBV27; cdr3_nt: TGTGCCAGCAGTTTCGGGGTAAGGACTGAAGCTTTCTTT; cdr3_aa: CASSFGVRTEAFF
d_call: -; j_call: TRBJ1-6; clone_size: -; v_call: TRBV27; cdr3_nt: TGTGCCAGCAGTTTCACAAATTCACCCCTCCACTTT; cdr3_aa: CASSFTNSPLHF